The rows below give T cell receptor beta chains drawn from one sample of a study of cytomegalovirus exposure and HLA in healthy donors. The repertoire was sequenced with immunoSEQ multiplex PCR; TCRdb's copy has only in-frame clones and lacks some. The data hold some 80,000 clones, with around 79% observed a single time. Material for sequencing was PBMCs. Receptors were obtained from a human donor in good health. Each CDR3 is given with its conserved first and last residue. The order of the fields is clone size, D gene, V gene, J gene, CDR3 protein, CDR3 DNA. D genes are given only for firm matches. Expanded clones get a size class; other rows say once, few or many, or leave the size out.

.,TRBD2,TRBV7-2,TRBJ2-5,CASCVGGGFETQYF,TGTGCCAGCTGCGTGGGGGGGGGTTTCGAGACCCAGTACTTC
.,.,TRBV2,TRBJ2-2,CASSERGRENTGELFF,TGTGCCAGCAGTGAAAGGGGGAGAGAAAACACCGGGGAGCTGTTTTTT
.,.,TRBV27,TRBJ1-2,CASSPAGSRKSYGYTF,TGTGCCAGCAGTCCGGCGGGCAGCCGAAAGTCCTATGGCTACACCTTC
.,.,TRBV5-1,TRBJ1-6,CASSLVAGESYNSPLHF,TGCGCCAGCAGCTTGGTGGCGGGGGAGTCCTATAATTCACCCCTCCACTTT
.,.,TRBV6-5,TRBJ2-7,CARLTGQGYEQYF,TGTGCCAGACTTACCGGGCAGGGCTACGAGCAGTACTTC
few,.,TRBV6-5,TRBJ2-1,CASRLDYLSYNEQFF,TGTGCCAGCAGGCTCGACTACCTCTCCTACAATGAGCAGTTCTTC
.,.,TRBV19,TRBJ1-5,CASRQSNQPQHF,TGTGCCAGTAGACAAAGCAATCAGCCCCAGCATTTT
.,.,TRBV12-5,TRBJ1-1,CANSWGPWTEAFF,TGTGCTAACTCATGGGGGCCGTGGACTGAAGCTTTCTTT
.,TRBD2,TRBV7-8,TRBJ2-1,CASSVSGGTYNEQFF,TGTGCCAGCAGCGTCAGCGGGGGAACCTACAATGAGCAGTTCTTC
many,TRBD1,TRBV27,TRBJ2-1,CASSSTGAGDNEQFF,TGTGCCAGCAGCTCGACAGGGGCCGGGGACAATGAGCAGTTCTTC
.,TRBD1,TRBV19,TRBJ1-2,CASRLGTASYGYTF,TGTGCCAGTAGGCTAGGGACAGCTTCGTATGGCTACACCTTC
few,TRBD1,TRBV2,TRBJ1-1,CASNDRALVAFF,TGTGCCAGCAACGACAGGGCACTAGTAGCTTTCTTT
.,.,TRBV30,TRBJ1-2,CAWSAPGYGYTF,TGTGCCTGGAGTGCCCCCGGCTATGGCTACACCTTC
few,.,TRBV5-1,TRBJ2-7,CASSYDSYEQYF,TGCGCCAGCAGCTATGACAGCTACGAGCAGTACTTC
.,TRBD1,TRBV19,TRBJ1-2,CASYSSEDRVGYGYTF,TGTGCCAGTTACTCTTCCGAGGACAGGGTCGGGTATGGCTACACCTTC
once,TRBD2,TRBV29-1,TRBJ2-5,CSVPGGETQYF,TGCAGCGTTCCCGGGGGGGAGACCCAGTACTTC
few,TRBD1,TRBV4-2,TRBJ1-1,CASSQDGAGGTGAFF,TGTGCCAGCAGCCAAGATGGGGCAGGGGGGACAGGCGCTTTCTTT
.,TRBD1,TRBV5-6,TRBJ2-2,CASSVLPGQGTGELFF,TGTGCCAGCAGCGTACTCCCGGGACAGGGAACCGGGGAGCTGTTTTTT
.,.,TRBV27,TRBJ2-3,CASSLSAGGQKYF,TGTGCCAGCAGTTTATCTGCCGGGGGGCAGAAGTATTTT
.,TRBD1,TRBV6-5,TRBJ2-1,CASSYLTGGNEQFF,TGTGCCAGCAGTTATCTGACAGGGGGAAATGAGCAGTTCTTC
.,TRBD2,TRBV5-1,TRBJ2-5,CASSPGAGGPGETQYF,TGCGCCAGCAGCCCGGGAGCGGGGGGGCCTGGAGAGACCCAGTACTTC
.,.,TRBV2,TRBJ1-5,CASSESGVNQPQHF,TGTGCCAGCAGCGAATCCGGGGTTAATCAGCCCCAGCATTTT
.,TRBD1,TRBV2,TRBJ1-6,CASSERQGNSPLHF,TGTGCCAGCAGTGAAAGACAGGGGAATTCACCCCTCCACTTT
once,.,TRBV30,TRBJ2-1,CAAVSVQGSLEQFF,TGTGCCGCAGTTTCGGTACAGGGTAGTCTCGAGCAGTTCTTC
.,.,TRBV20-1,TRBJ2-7,CSAEQVDEQYF,TGCAGTGCGGAACAGGTAGACGAGCAGTACTTC
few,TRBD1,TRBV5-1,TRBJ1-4,CASSSGQGDNGEKLFF,TGCGCCAGCAGTTCGGGACAGGGGGACAACGGTGAAAAACTGTTTTTT
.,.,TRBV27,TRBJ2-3,CASSWGPGGSTDTQYF,TGTGCCAGCAGTTGGGGGCCAGGGGGGAGCACAGATACGCAGTATTTT
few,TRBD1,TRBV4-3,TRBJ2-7,CASSPGQGSYEQYF,TGCGCCAGCAGCCCTGGACAGGGTAGCTACGAGCAGTACTTC
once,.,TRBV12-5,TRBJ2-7,CASAKGGGTYEQYF,TGTGCTAGTGCCAAGGGGGGGGGAACATACGAGCAGTACTTC
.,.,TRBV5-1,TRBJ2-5,CASTLTGGGETQYF,TGCGCCAGCACCCTGACAGGAGGTGGAGAGACCCAGTACTTC
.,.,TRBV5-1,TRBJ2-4,CASSLERVGAKNIQYF,TGCGCCAGCAGCTTGGAACGGGTGGGAGCCAAAAACATTCAGTACTTC
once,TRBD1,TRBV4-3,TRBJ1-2,CASSDGTGVYGYTF,TGCGCCAGCAGCGATGGGACAGGGGTCTATGGCTACACCTTC
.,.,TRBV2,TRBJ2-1,CASFEGMLYNEQFF,TGTGCCAGCTTTGAGGGAATGCTCTACAATGAGCAGTTCTTC
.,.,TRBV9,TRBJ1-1,CASSETGNTEAFF,TGTGCCAGCAGCGAGACAGGGAACACTGAAGCTTTCTTT
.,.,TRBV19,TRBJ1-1,CASSISETEAFF,TGTGCCAGTAGTATAAGTGAGACAGAAGCTTTCTTT
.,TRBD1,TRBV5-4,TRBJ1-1,CASSPGQLQPFMNTEAFF,TGTGCCAGCAGCCCGGGACAGCTTCAACCCTTCATGAACACTGAAGCTTTCTTT
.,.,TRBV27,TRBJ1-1,CASSLGYGDMNTEAFF,TGTGCCAGCAGTTTAGGGTATGGGGACATGAACACTGAAGCTTTCTTT
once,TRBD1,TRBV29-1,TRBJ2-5,CSVEPLTGGVEQYF,TGCAGCGTTGAGCCCCTTACAGGGGGCGTAGAGCAGTACTTC
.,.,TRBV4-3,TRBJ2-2,CASSQTTGYRGELFF,TGCGCCAGCAGCCAAACCACAGGGTACAGGGGGGAGCTGTTTTTT
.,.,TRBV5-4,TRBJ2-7,CASSPAGAFYEQYF,TGTGCCAGCAGCCCGGCAGGGGCTTTCTACGAGCAGTACTTC
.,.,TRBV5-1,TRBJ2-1,CASSLDLVALYNEQFF,TGCGCCAGCAGCCTTGACCTAGTAGCCCTCTACAATGAGCAGTTCTTC
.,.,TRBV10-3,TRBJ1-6,CAIMRDNSPLHF,TGTGCCATTATGAGAGATAATTCACCCCTCCACTTT
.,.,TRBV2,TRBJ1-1,CASRTQGLNTEAFF,TGTGCCAGCAGGACACAGGGATTGAACACTGAAGCTTTCTTT
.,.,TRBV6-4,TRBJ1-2,CASSDSLGRNYGYTF,TGTGCCAGCAGTGACTCGTTGGGCAGAAACTATGGCTACACCTTC
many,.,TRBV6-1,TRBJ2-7,CASSEQDSASYEQYF,TGTGCCAGCAGTGAACAAGACAGCGCCTCCTACGAGCAGTACTTC
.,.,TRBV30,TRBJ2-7,CAWKPGSYEQYF,TGTGCCTGGAAGCCGGGGTCCTACGAGCAGTACTTC
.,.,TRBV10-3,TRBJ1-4,CAIIIGTRTNEKLFF,TGTGCCATCATTATAGGGACTCGTACAAACGAAAAACTGTTTTTT
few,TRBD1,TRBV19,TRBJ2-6,CASSMWGGQGAAGANVLTF,TGTGCCAGTAGTATGTGGGGGGGACAGGGGGCGGCTGGGGCCAACGTCCTGACTTTC
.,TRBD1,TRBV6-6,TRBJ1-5,CASSYPLGTGYQPQHF,TGTGCCAGCAGTTATCCATTGGGGACAGGGTATCAGCCCCAGCATTTT
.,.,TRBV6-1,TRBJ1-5,CASSEAHIALSNQPQHF,TGTGCCAGCAGTGAAGCCCATATAGCCCTTAGCAATCAGCCCCAGCATTTT
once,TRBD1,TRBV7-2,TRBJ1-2,CASSLRDRGPYGYTF,TGTGCCAGCAGCCTGCGGGACAGGGGGCCGTATGGCTACACCTTC
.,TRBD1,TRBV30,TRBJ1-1,CAWSRGTVNTEAFF,TGTGCCTGGAGTCGAGGGACAGTCAACACTGAAGCTTTCTTT
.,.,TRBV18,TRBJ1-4,CASSPGGGKGEKLFF,TGTGCCAGCTCACCAGGCGGGGGCAAGGGAGAAAAACTGTTTTTT
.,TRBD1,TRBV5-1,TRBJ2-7,CASSLGQGVPSEQYF,TGCGCCAGCAGCTTGGGACAGGGGGTACCGTCCGAGCAGTACTTC
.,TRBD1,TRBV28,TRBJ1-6,CASSLTGDNSPLHF,TGTGCCAGCAGTTTGACAGGGGATAATTCACCCCTCCACTTT
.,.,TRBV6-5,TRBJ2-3,CASTSPGETDTQYF,TGTGCCAGCACCTCCCCAGGGGAAACAGATACGCAGTATTTT
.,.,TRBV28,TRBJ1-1,CASSLTQRNTEAFF,TGTGCCAGCAGCCTGACACAGAGGAACACTGAAGCTTTCTTT
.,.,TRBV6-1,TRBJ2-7,CASSEGIALPYEQYF,TGTGCCAGCAGTGAAGGTATTGCGCTTCCCTACGAGCAGTACTTC
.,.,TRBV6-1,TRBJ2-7,CASHTSAEQYF,TGTGCCAGTCACACCTCCGCCGAGCAGTACTTC
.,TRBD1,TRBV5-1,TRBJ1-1,CASSPLDRGNTEAFF,TGCGCCAGCAGCCCACTGGACAGGGGAAACACTGAAGCTTTCTTT